Following are 9 T cell receptor beta chains from one sample sequenced in a study of CD8+CD57+ T cells in acquired aplastic anemia. It was patients with CD8+CD57+ cell expansion by flow cytometry who were chosen for sequencing. The TCR beta profiling, which covered VDJ combination and CDR3 sequence, was carried out using genomic DNA as the template. MiXCR, run by TCRdb on the reads, gives a single entry per CDR3 protein. This sample has 150,000 to 200,000 distinct CDR3 sequences, with less than 60% found just once. Sequencing was done on a sample of sorted CD4+, CD8+, or CD8+CD57+ T cells (not recorded which) from PBMCs. The receptor set was obtained from a human donor with aplastic anemia.

This clonotype was detected a few times. CDR3 in amino acids: CASSPRGGSPLHF. The CDR3 DNA is TGTGCCAGCAGCCCTAGGGGGGGATCACCCCTCCACTTT. The V call is TRBV7-2, the J call TRBJ1-6; possibly TRBD1 for D (6 bases). Trimming left V 5 bases short and J 10 bases short, with 12 bases between. The CDR3 length is 13 residues. Germline-derived CDR1 and CDR2 are SGHTA and FQGNSA.

The table lists this clonotype with a count of one. The rearrangement links TRBV29-1 to TRBJ2-1, with TRBD2 matching over 8 bases. This CDR3 contains 14 residues. CDR1 is SQVTM and CDR2 is ANQGSEA in the germline V gene. Unmatched junction bases numbered 7, after V lost 4 bases and J lost 5 bases. In DNA, the CDR3 is TGCAGCGTTGGAGGTAGCGGGATTAACAATGAGCAGTTCTTC. It specifies CSVGGSGINNEQFF.

The chain combines TRBV2 with TRBJ2-1; no clear D gene. The germline CDR1 and CDR2 sequences are SNHLY and FYNNEI. V lost 3 bases, J lost 13 bases, and 7 bases lay in between. The CDR3 totals 10 residues. Here the CDR3 DNA reads TGTGCCAGCAGTGAGGTGGATCAGTTCTTC. Translating gives CASSEVDQFF.

At least ten counts were recorded for this clonotype. This chain joins TRBV4-1 and TRBJ1-5; D not resolved. The germline V and J ends were trimmed by 0 bases and 0 bases, with 0 bases remaining between them. The CDR3 is 13 residues long. Germline CDR1 MGHRA, CDR2 YSYEKL. The CDR3 here is CASSQDSNQPQHF. The DNA of the CDR3 is TGCGCCAGCAGCCAAGATAGCAATCAGCCCCAGCATTTT.

The chain has TRBV7-9 and TRBJ2-7; D not resolved. Germline assignment: CDR1 SEHNR and CDR2 FQNEAQ (reference sequence). Trimming pared 3 bases from V and 5 bases from J, leaving 8 bases between. The CDR3 runs to 12 residues. The CDR3 loop is CASSFGDHEQYF. CDR3 sequence (DNA): TGTGCCAGCAGCTTTGGTGACCACGAGCAGTACTTC.

Regarding this clonotype: The junction departs from the called germline gene at one end, perhaps through a read error. V is TRBV13 and J is TRBJ1-2; TRBD1 aligns across 12 bases. Germline assignment: CDR1 PRHDT and CDR2 FYEKMQ (reference sequence). The CDR3 consists of 18 residues. DNA for the CDR3: TGTGCCAGCAGCTTAGAGGGGACAGGGGGCCCAATCATGTATGGCTACGCCTTC. Translating it yields CASSLEGTGGPIMYGYAF.

This clonotype was counted ten times or more. The V call is TRBV28, the J call TRBJ1-1; D remains unclear. Germline loops: CDR1 MDHEN, CDR2 SYDVKM. Trimming removed 3 bases at V and 0 bases at J, with 5 bases between. This CDR3 region has 13 residues. The CDR3 loop reads CASSFGLNTEAFF. The CDR3 DNA sequence: TGTGCCAGCAGTTTCGGATTGAACACTGAAGCTTTCTTT.

This chain uses TRBV3-1 with TRBJ2-3; 12 bases line up with TRBD1. CDR3 length: 18 residues. Trimming took 2 bases from V and 9 from J; bases not matched to a gene: 15. In germline, CDR1 is LGHDT, CDR2 YNNKEL (reference sequence). CDR3 DNA: TGTGCCAGCAGCCAAATCTACCCTCGGGGACAGGGGGCTCCGACGCAGTATTTT. Encoded protein: CASSQIYPRGQGAPTQYF.

With regard to this clonotype: Compared with germline, one end of the junction differs, possibly owing to a read error. V usage is TRBV5-5 and J usage is TRBJ1-2; the D gene is possibly TRBD1 (5 bases). Per germline, CDR1 SGHKS and CDR2 YYEKEE (reference sequence). The CDR3 spans 15 residues. The CDR3 region has the DNA TGTGCCGGCAGCTTGGCATCCAGGGTCGACTATGGCTACACCTTC. Protein: CAGSLASRVDYGYTF.